This entry lists 22 T cell receptor beta chains sequenced from one sample in a study of shared clonotypes between healthy human individuals. Some clones are missing from TCRdb's copy, which holds only in-frame ones; the method was immunoSEQ multiplex PCR. The table records fewer than 3 million clones, 92% of them present only once. The sequencing input was naive CD4+ T cells from PBMCs. This sample's subset: CD45RA+ positively selected. Every receptor here comes from a man younger than 35 in good health. Some clones in this sample may be carry-over from other donors' samples.

The chain uses TRBV6-1 and TRBJ2-7; 7 positions agree with TRBD1. The V segment lost 4 bases and the J segment 7 bases; nucleotides outside the gene matches: 7. The CDR3 spans 13 residues. Germline V gives CDR1 MNHNS, CDR2 SASEGT. The CDR3 is CASSAATGREQYF. The CDR3 DNA is TGTGCCAGCAGTGCCGCGACAGGGCGTGAGCAGTACTTC.

The V gene is TRBV27, the J gene TRBJ1-3; D gene uncertain. Germline V gene lookup returns CDR1 MNHEY and CDR2 SMNVEV (reference sequence). There are 14 residues in the CDR3. Trimming pared 4 bases from V and 0 bases from J, leaving 7 bases between. The CDR3 loop reads CASSSIGSGNTIYF. CDR3 sequence (DNA): TGTGCCAGCAGTTCCATAGGCTCTGGAAACACCATATATTTT.

The genes are TRBV14 and TRBJ2-1; 14 positions agree with TRBD2. J lost 3 bases, V lost 3 bases, and 10 bases had no gene match. The CDR3 is 19 residues long. Germline V CDR1 and CDR2: SGHDN, FVKESK. This CDR3 reads CASSQDTGTSGRFYNEQFF. In nucleotides, the CDR3 is TGTGCCAGCAGCCAGGACACCGGGACTAGCGGGAGATTCTACAATGAGCAGTTCTTC.

The chain employs TRBV7-2 and TRBJ2-3, with 9 bases that match TRBD2. Germline V gene lookup returns CDR1 SGHTA and CDR2 FQGNSA. V lost 2 bases to trimming and J lost 3 bases; unmatched junction nucleotides: 9. This CDR3 contains 17 residues. CDR3 sequence (DNA): TGTGCCAGCAGCTTATGGATTAGCGGGAGTGGGACAGATACGCAGTATTTT. Encoded protein: CASSLWISGSGTDTQYF.

The gene calls are TRBV18 and TRBJ1-5, with 10 nucleotides matching TRBD1. The CDR3 length is 15 residues. Germline V CDR1 and CDR2: KGHSH, LQKENI. The V segment lost 6 bases and the J segment 7 bases; nucleotides outside the gene matches: 9. The CDR3 protein is CASSLGQGGMQPQHF. The DNA of the CDR3 is TGTGCCAGCTCCCTCGGACAGGGGGGGATGCAGCCCCAGCATTTT.

This rearrangement joins TRBV5-4 to TRBJ2-7; the match to TRBD1 covers 10 bases. Losses at the gene ends were 4 bases for V and 2 bases for J; bases not matched to a gene: 9. Per the germline V gene, CDR1 is SGHNT and CDR2 is YYREEE (reference sequence). The CDR3 has 16 amino acids. The CDR3 DNA reads TGTGCCAGCAGCCCAGTCGGGGACAGGGGACCCTACGAGCAGTACTTC. This sequence encodes CASSPVGDRGPYEQYF.

The rearrangement joins TRBV4-1 to TRBJ1-5; TRBD1 matches at 9 bases. With V trimmed by 3 bases and J by 6 bases, 6 bases remained unmatched. The CDR3 consists of 15 residues. In germline, CDR1 is MGHRA, CDR2 YSYEKL. CDR3 in amino acids: CASSHVGQGTQPQHF. Written as DNA, the CDR3 is TGCGCCAGCAGCCACGTGGGACAGGGCACTCAGCCCCAGCATTTT.

V is TRBV5-4 and J is TRBJ2-7; TRBD1 agrees at 7 bases. The CDR3 runs to 16 residues. The V segment lost 0 bases and the J segment 0 bases; nucleotides outside the gene matches: 6. Germline V gives CDR1 SGHNT, CDR2 YYREEE (reference sequence). In DNA, the CDR3 is TGTGCCAGCAGCTTGGAGCTGGGACAGAGCTCCTACGAGCAGTACTTC. Translating it yields CASSLELGQSSYEQYF.

The chain joins TRBV28 to TRBJ2-4, with 8 nucleotides matching TRBD1. J gave up 7 bases and V 7 bases, and 6 bases lay outside the gene matches. This CDR3 spans 13 amino acids. Germline CDR1 is MDHEN and CDR2 is SYDVKM. The DNA of the CDR3 is TGTGCCAGCAACCAGGGGGCTCGGAACATTCAGTACTTC. Its protein is CASNQGARNIQYF.

The chain has TRBV23-1 and TRBJ2-7; no clear D. TRBV23-1 carries the ORF label, with uncertain function. The CDR3 extends over 17 amino acids. V gave up 3 bases and J gave up 1 base, with 19 bases separating them. The DNA for the CDR3 is TGCGCCAGCAGTCAGCGACGCCCAAGAAATGCGTCCTACGAGCAGTACTTC. Amino acid sequence: CASSQRRPRNASYEQYF.

The rearrangement joins TRBV5-4 to TRBJ2-7; 14 bases agree with TRBD2. The germline V gene encodes CDR1 SGHNT and CDR2 YYREEE (reference sequence). There are 16 residues in the CDR3. Unmatched junction bases numbered 1, after V lost 0 bases and J lost 2 bases. CDR3 sequence (DNA): TGTGCCAGCAGCTTGGCGACTAGCGGGAGGGCCTACGAGCAGTACTTC. This sequence encodes CASSLATSGRAYEQYF.

The CDR3 protein is CASSFIGGGGTEAFF. CDR3 nucleotide sequence: TGTGCCAGCAGCTTTATAGGCGGCGGGGGCACTGAAGCTTTCTTT. The chain joins TRBV7-2 to TRBJ1-1, with TRBD1 as a possible D gene (5 bases). V lost 3 bases, J lost 4 bases, and 15 bases lay in between. The germline CDR1 and CDR2 sequences are SGHTA and FQGNSA. The CDR3 spans 15 residues.

This sequence joins TRBV7-2 and TRBJ2-7, with 10 bases aligning to TRBD2. This CDR3 comprises 18 residues. J lost 1 base, V lost 2 bases, and 11 bases had no gene match. The germline V gene has CDR1 SGHTA and CDR2 FQGNSA. The CDR3: CASSLTQGGLAFSYEQYF. CDR3 DNA sequence: TGTGCCAGCAGCTTAACCCAGGGGGGACTAGCGTTTTCCTACGAGCAGTACTTC. Complete variable domain (other parts from reference TRBV7-2 and TRBJ2-7): GAGVSQSPSNKVTEKGKDVELRCDPISGHTALYWYRQSLGQGLEFLIYFQGNSAPDKSGLPSDRFSAERTGGSVSTLTIQRTQQEDSAVYLCASSLTQGGLAFSYEQYFGPGTRLTVT.

Concerning this clone: Other DNA sequences in the sample encode the same CDR3. This chain links TRBV5-1 with TRBJ1-4, with D perhaps TRBD1 (6 bases). There are 14 residues in the CDR3. Trimming shortened V by 4 bases and J by 0 bases, and 7 bases separated the two germline ends. Germline V lookup: CDR1 SGHRS, CDR2 YFSETQ. In DNA, the CDR3 is TGCGCCAGCAGCCAGGGGACAACTAATGAAAAACTGTTTTTT. Translation gives CASSQGTTNEKLFF.

In its sample, this clone was seen once. The gene calls are TRBV27 and TRBJ2-3; 7 bases line up with TRBD2. The CDR3 sequence is 14 residues long. Germline CDR1 reads MNHEY; CDR2 reads SMNVEV (reference sequence). Trimming at V came to 6 bases and at J to 3 bases, leaving 6 bases not matched to a gene. DNA of the CDR3: TGTGCCAGCAGGCAGAATAGCGGGACAGATACGCAGTATTTT. Translating it yields CASRQNSGTDTQYF.

V usage is TRBV4-3 and J usage is TRBJ2-7; 13 nucleotides line up with TRBD2. V was clipped by 0 bases and J by 3 bases; unmatched bases: 8. This CDR3 is 18 amino acids long. Germline V gene sequence: CDR1 LGHNA, CDR2 YSLEER. The CDR3 DNA follows: TGCGCCAGCAGCCAAGATGGGGGACTAGCGGGAAGGTACTACGAGCAGTACTTC. Protein: CASSQDGGLAGRYYEQYF.

The table lists this clone with a count of one. Additional DNA sequences in this sample encode the identical CDR3. This chain joins TRBV18 and TRBJ1-4; no firm D call. The germline V and J ends were trimmed by 3 bases and 2 bases, with 7 bases remaining between them. CDR3 length: 14 residues. Germline V CDR1 and CDR2: KGHSH, LQKENI. The CDR3 region has the DNA TGTGCCAGCTCACCTGGAGGGACTAATGAAAAACTGTTTTTT. Translating gives CASSPGGTNEKLFF.

The CDR3 DNA reads TGTGCCAGCAATCGACCGGGTGGGACAGGGGGATACGAGCAGTACTTC. Its protein product is CASNRPGGTGGYEQYF. The chain recombines TRBV6-6 with TRBJ2-7; 11 positions match TRBD1. Germline CDR1 and CDR2: MNHNY and SVGAGI (reference sequence). The ends lost 7 bases at V and 4 bases at J; junction bases unmatched: 12. The CDR3 runs to 16 residues.

This clone was recorded only once. This chain links TRBV9 with TRBJ2-2, with D tentatively TRBD1 (6 bases). V shed 4 bases and J shed 6 bases, with 10 bases lying between them. This CDR3 is built from 13 residues. Germline V gene sequence: CDR1 SGDLS, CDR2 YYNGEE. Here the CDR3 reads CASSYRDPGELFF. The CDR3 region has the DNA TGTGCCAGCAGCTACAGGGATCCCGGGGAGCTGTTTTTT.

V gene TRBV5-1 combines with J gene TRBJ1-1; a weak D match, TRBD1 (6 bases). CDR1 and CDR2 (germline): SGHRS, YFSETQ. This CDR3 region has 14 residues. With 4 bases removed from V and 4 bases from J, the gap between germline ends came to 14 bases. The CDR3 region is CASSTEGGPTEAFF. In nucleotides, the CDR3 is TGCGCCAGCAGCACGGAGGGGGGGCCCACTGAAGCTTTCTTT.

This clone was detected only a few times. The chain combines TRBV19 with TRBJ1-5; a possible D gene is TRBD1 (6 bases). The CDR3 consists of 15 residues. V shed 9 bases and J shed 6 bases, with 21 bases lying between them. Per germline, CDR1 LNHDA and CDR2 SQIVND (reference sequence). This CDR3 reads CASKETAGAGQPQHF. In nucleotides, the CDR3 is TGTGCCAGCAAAGAGACCGCGGGGGCTGGTCAGCCCCAGCATTTT.

The V gene is TRBV5-1, the J gene TRBJ2-1; D is possibly TRBD1 or TRBD2 (5 bases each). The germline CDR1 and CDR2 sequences are SGHRS and YFSETQ. V was shortened by 0 bases and J by 2 bases, with 9 bases between the two germline ends. The CDR3 covers 15 residues. The CDR3 DNA is TGCGCCAGCAGCTTGGTAGGGGACCCCTACAATGAGCAGTTCTTC. It encodes CASSLVGDPYNEQFF. Full variable domain (missing parts from reference TRBV5-1 and TRBJ2-1): KAGVTQTPRYLIKTRGQQVTLSCSPISGHRSVSWYQQTPGQGLQFLFEYFSETQRNKGNFPGRFSGRQFSNSRSEMNVSTLELGDSALYLCASSLVGDPYNEQFFGPGTRLTVL.